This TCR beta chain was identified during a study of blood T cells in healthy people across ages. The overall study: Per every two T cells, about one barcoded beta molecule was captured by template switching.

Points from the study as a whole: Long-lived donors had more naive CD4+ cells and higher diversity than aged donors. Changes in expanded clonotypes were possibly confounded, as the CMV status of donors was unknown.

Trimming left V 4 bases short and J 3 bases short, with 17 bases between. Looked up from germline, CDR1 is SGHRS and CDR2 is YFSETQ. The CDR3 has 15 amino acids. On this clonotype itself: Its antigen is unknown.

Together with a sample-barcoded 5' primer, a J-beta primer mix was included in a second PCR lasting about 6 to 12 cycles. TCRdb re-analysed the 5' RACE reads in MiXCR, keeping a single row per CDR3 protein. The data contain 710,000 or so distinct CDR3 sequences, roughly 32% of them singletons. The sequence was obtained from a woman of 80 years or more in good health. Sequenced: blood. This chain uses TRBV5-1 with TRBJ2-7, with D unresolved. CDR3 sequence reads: CASSLLTEIRYEQYF. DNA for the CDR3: TGCGCCAGCAGCCTCCTCACAGAGATCCGCTACGAGCAGTACTTC.